The TCR beta chain described here comes from a study of T-cell memory formation after mild COVID-19. Overall study results and limits: Clones that got smaller from day 15 to 85 had even CD4/CD8, while clones growing later tipped toward CD4+. Of the contracting clones, CD4+ ones lay mainly in CM and EM, and CD8+ ones in EMRA. A subset of responding clones appeared in pre-infection memory, suggesting cross-reactive memory joined.

V lost 6 bases, J lost 4 bases, and 14 bases stayed unmatched. The CDR3 runs 15 residues. In germline, CDR1 is SQVTM, CDR2 ANQGSEA. This clonotype appeared a few times. Its cognate antigen is unknown. Using its own MiXCR run on the 5' RACE reads, TCRdb lists one record per CDR3 protein. The sample gives around 530,000 distinct CDR3 sequences, roughly a fifth of which show up once; roughly 8.3% is in the top ten. The sequenced material came from PBMCs or a T cell subset sorted from them (not recorded which). The V gene is TRBV29-1, the J gene TRBJ1-2; 7 bases agree with TRBD1. This clonotype was sampled from an adult woman who had mild COVID-19 (a few samples of this study predate the infection). Cell type and time point are not known. CDR3 coding DNA: TGCAGCGTCGAGGGTAGGGGGCCTAAGGGCTATGGCTACACCTTC. It is translated as CSVEGRGPKGYGYTF.